Included here is one T cell receptor beta chain sequence, with context. TCRdb's copy holds only in-frame clones and misses some; the assay was immunoSEQ multiplex PCR. The sample lists fewer than 130,000 clones, around nine tenths occurring once. No infections or other immune events were documented during collection. Germline-derived CDR1 and CDR2 are SGDLS and YYNGEE. V gave up 4 bases and J gave up 7 bases, with 12 bases separating them. The CDR3 length is 14 residues. This sample was taken from a study of identifying expanded T cells in peripheral blood. This chain joins TRBV9 and TRBJ1-6; TRBD1 is a possible D gene (5 bases). The sequence was obtained from a person aged 18 to 75 in good health. The sequencing input was blood. In nucleotides, the CDR3 is TGTGCCAGCAGCCCCGATGACAGAAATTCACCCCTCCACTTT. The encoded protein is CASSPDDRNSPLHF.